The 13 T cell receptor beta chains reported below all come from one sample, sequenced in a study of CD8+ T cells in alopecia areata. Treatment specified: oral pan-JAK inhibitor, 5-10 mg twice daily. RNA, once extracted, was reverse transcribed into cDNA for use as the sequencing template. The data were produced by immunoSEQ multiplex PCR, yet TCRdb's version contains in-frame clones alone and is incomplete. The table lists 90,000 to 100,000 clones, approximately 60% of them singletons. Here the sequenced sample was CD8+ T cells sorted from blood, taken at week 4, from a patient treated with tofacitinib. These receptors were obtained from a human donor with alopecia areata.

This clone has only a few counts. The gene calls are TRBV7-9 and TRBJ2-1; D is unclear. The germline V gene has CDR1 SEHNR and CDR2 FQNEAQ (reference sequence). Between the trimmed V and J ends, which lost 5 bases and 5 bases, there was a span of 7 bases. This CDR3 has 12 residues. The CDR3 sequence is CASSRQHNEQFF. In DNA, the CDR3 is TGTGCCAGCAGCCGCCAACACAATGAGCAGTTCTTC.

The chain carries TRBV7-9 and TRBJ2-7, with TRBD2 identical over 7 bases. This CDR3 has 13 amino acids. Looked up from germline, CDR1 is SEHNR and CDR2 is FQNEAQ (reference sequence). V was clipped by 3 bases and J by 2 bases; unmatched bases: 1. CDR3 loop: CASSLGGTYEQYF. The CDR3 coding sequence is TGTGCCAGCAGCTTGGGGGGGACCTACGAGCAGTACTTC.

This chain links TRBV7-9 with TRBJ2-1; 9 bases agree with TRBD1. The CDR3 spans 15 residues. Germline CDR1 SEHNR, CDR2 FQNEAQ (reference sequence). V dropped 5 bases and J dropped 6; count of bases not matched to a gene: 8. The CDR3 nucleotides are TGTGCCAGCAGCGCTGGGACAGGGTGGAGCAATGAGCAGTTCTTC. It codes for CASSAGTGWSNEQFF.

There are a few counts of this clone. The chain combines TRBV5-5 with TRBJ2-7; D remains ambiguous. Looked up from germline, CDR1 is SGHKS and CDR2 is YYEKEE (reference sequence). V was cut by 0 bases and J by 2 bases, with 9 bases left in between. The CDR3 covers 14 residues. This CDR3 reads CASSLVSSTYEQYF. The CDR3, as DNA: TGTGCCAGCAGCTTGGTATCCAGCACCTACGAGCAGTACTTC.

J is TRBJ2-3 and V is TRBV5-1; weak D call: TRBD2 (5 bases). Germline loops: CDR1 SGHRS, CDR2 YFSETQ. The length of the CDR3 is 16 residues. V was clipped by 4 bases and J by 4 bases, with 19 bases between them. The CDR3 bases are TGCGCCAGCAGCCAATCCGGACTCGGAACCCCAGATACGCAGTATTTT. Its protein product is CASSQSGLGTPDTQYF.

The J gene is TRBJ2-3, the V gene TRBV6-5; 8 positions match TRBD2. Germline-derived CDR1 and CDR2 are MNHEY and SVGAGI. The CDR3 has 16 amino acids. V shed 0 bases and J 4 bases; nucleotides not matched to a gene: 6. This CDR3 reads CASSYSPSSGSDTQYF. The CDR3 nucleotides are TGTGCCAGCAGTTACTCGCCGTCTAGCGGGTCAGATACGCAGTATTTT.

J is TRBJ1-1 and V is TRBV11-2; D not certain. Trimming removed 2 bases at V and 0 bases at J, with 10 bases between. The CDR3 runs to 15 residues. In germline, CDR1 is SGHAT, CDR2 FQNNGV. In nucleotides, the CDR3 is TGTGCCAGCAGCTTATATAGGCAGCTGAACACTGAAGCTTTCTTT. This codes for CASSLYRQLNTEAFF.

CDR3: CASSSGEWMNTEAFF. CDR3 DNA sequence: TGCGCCAGCAGCTCAGGGGAATGGATGAACACTGAAGCTTTCTTT. The chain carries TRBV5-1 and TRBJ1-1; maybe TRBD1 (6 bases). This CDR3 comprises 15 residues. The V gene lost 3 bases and the J gene lost 0 bases, with 12 bases spanning the gap. Germline loops: CDR1 SGHRS, CDR2 YFSETQ.

This clone was found a few times. The rearrangement uses TRBV27 and TRBJ1-5, with unresolved D. The CDR3 is made up of 15 amino acids. Looked up from germline, CDR1 is MNHEY and CDR2 is SMNVEV (reference sequence). Trimming shortened V by 5 bases and J by 2 bases, and 13 bases separated the two germline ends. The CDR3 DNA is TGTGCCAGCAGTCCCTCGGTTTATGGCAATCAGCCCCAGCATTTT. It specifies CASSPSVYGNQPQHF.

The chain joins TRBV7-9 to TRBJ1-1, with 9 bases aligning to TRBD1. CDR3 length equals 15 residues. Per germline, CDR1 SEHNR and CDR2 FQNEAQ (reference sequence). V lost 5 bases to trimming and J lost 6 bases; unmatched junction nucleotides: 10. CDR3 bases: TGTGCCAGCAGCGAGGACAGGGGCGGCCAACCTGAAGCTTTCTTT. Residues: CASSEDRGGQPEAFF.

This sequence joins TRBV27 and TRBJ2-2; perhaps TRBD1 as D (6 bases). Germline lookup yields CDR1 MNHEY and CDR2 SMNVEV (reference sequence). Trimming took 4 bases from V and 4 from J, leaving 16 bases between them. CDR3 length: 16 residues. CDR3 nucleotide sequence: TGTGCCAGCAGTTCATGGACAGTACTTTCCACCGGGGAGCTGTTTTTT. Translated, it gives CASSSWTVLSTGELFF.

The chain employs TRBV30 and TRBJ2-1; D gene ambiguous. The CDR3 extends over 14 amino acids. V was cut by 1 base and J by 3 bases, with 10 bases left in between. The germline V gene has CDR1 GTSNPN and CDR2 SVGIG (reference sequence). The CDR3 loop reads CAWSGSPGYNEQFF. The CDR3 DNA is TGTGCCTGGAGTGGATCCCCGGGCTACAATGAGCAGTTCTTC.

This chain joins TRBV6-6 and TRBJ2-7; 7 positions match TRBD1. The CDR3 sequence is 12 residues long. The V gene's germline CDR1 is MNHNY and CDR2 SVGAGI (reference sequence). V was pared by 10 bases and J by 2 bases, with 5 bases of the junction left unmatched. The CDR3 here is CATGQPAYEQYF. CDR3 sequence (DNA): TGTGCCACGGGACAGCCCGCCTACGAGCAGTACTTC.